Following are 9 T cell receptor beta chains from one sample sequenced in a study of blood T cell repertoires in COVID-19. The table came from immunoSEQ multiplex PCR; TCRdb's copy has only in-frame clones and leaves some out. The sample holds more than 85,000 clones, about 90% seen once. The sequenced sample was peripheral blood. The receptors derive from a human donor in a cohort sampled during active COVID-19.

V gene TRBV6-5 combines with J gene TRBJ2-7; 8 nucleotides align to TRBD2. CDR3 length: 15 residues. Germline V gene sequence: CDR1 MNHEY, CDR2 SVGAGI. V shed 3 bases and J 2 bases; nucleotides not matched to a gene: 6. CDR3 nucleotide sequence: TGTGCCAGCAGTTATACTCCGGGGGGGCCCTACGAGCAGTACTTC. Translation: CASSYTPGGPYEQYF.

The gene calls are TRBV2 and TRBJ1-2; D is ambiguous. Germline CDR1 reads SNHLY; CDR2 reads FYNNEI. V gave up 4 bases and J gave up 2 bases, with 5 bases separating them. The CDR3 is 12 residues long. CDR3 DNA: TGTGCCAGCAGTGTAATGAACTATGGCTACACCTTC. Protein product: CASSVMNYGYTF.

This chain connects TRBV15 to TRBJ2-4, with TRBD1 matching over 7 bases. The CDR3 has 13 residues. Germline loops: CDR1 LNHNV, CDR2 YYDKDF (reference sequence). V lost 6 bases, J lost 3 bases, and 2 bases stayed unmatched. CDR3 amino acids: CATRGDSKNIQYF. The CDR3 DNA is TGTGCCACCAGGGGGGACAGCAAAAACATTCAGTACTTC.

The chain has TRBV5-1 and TRBJ2-7, with 8 bases lining up with TRBD2. Germline lookup yields CDR1 SGHRS and CDR2 YFSETQ. V lost 3 bases, J lost 3 bases, and 5 bases stayed unmatched. The CDR3 covers 14 residues. Written as DNA, the CDR3 is TGCGCCAGCAGCTGGGCGGGGGGATACTACGAGCAGTACTTC. Its translation: CASSWAGGYYEQYF.

The rearrangement joins TRBV19 to TRBJ1-3; TRBD1 matches at 7 bases. Germline lookup yields CDR1 LNHDA and CDR2 SQIVND (reference sequence). This CDR3 contains 16 residues. Germline trimming cut 5 bases from V and 0 bases from J; bases unmatched to any gene: 7. The CDR3 DNA follows: TGTGCCAGTAGTCCTCACCGGGACAGCTCTGGAAACACCATATATTTT. Its translation: CASSPHRDSSGNTIYF.

The gene calls are TRBV6-5 and TRBJ1-6, with a tentative D call TRBD1 (6 bases). This CDR3 spans 14 amino acids. Per germline, CDR1 MNHEY and CDR2 SVGAGI. V lost 4 bases, J lost 7 bases, and 11 bases lay in between. This CDR3 is CASSSGGWNSPLHF. The CDR3 coding sequence is TGTGCCAGCAGTTCGGGGGGCTGGAATTCACCCCTCCACTTT.

This clone was recorded only once. The J gene is TRBJ1-2, the V gene TRBV12-3 or TRBV12-4; unclear D gene. CDR3 length: 11 residues. Trimming removed 10 bases at V and 8 bases at J, with 14 bases between. The DNA of the CDR3 is TGTGCCACCGAGGGCGGAGGCGGCTACACCTTC. Protein: CATEGGGGYTF.

V is TRBV6-4 and J is TRBJ2-1; D gene unclear. Per germline, CDR1 MRHNA and CDR2 SNTAGT. This CDR3 is 13 amino acids long. The V end lost 3 bases, the J end lost 11 bases, and 14 bases lay between the germline ends. The CDR3 protein is CASSESLRTKQFF. The CDR3 DNA sequence: TGTGCCAGCAGTGAGTCGCTGCGAACCAAGCAGTTCTTC.

The chain employs TRBV6-5 and TRBJ1-1; 8 nucleotides align to TRBD1. CDR1 is MNHEY, CDR2 SVGAGI, per germline. This CDR3 region has 15 residues. V was pared by 7 bases and J by 3 bases, with 10 bases of the junction left unmatched. CDR3 residues: CASTQGQGAYTEAFF. Here the CDR3 DNA reads TGTGCCAGCACCCAAGGGCAGGGGGCGTACACTGAAGCTTTCTTT.